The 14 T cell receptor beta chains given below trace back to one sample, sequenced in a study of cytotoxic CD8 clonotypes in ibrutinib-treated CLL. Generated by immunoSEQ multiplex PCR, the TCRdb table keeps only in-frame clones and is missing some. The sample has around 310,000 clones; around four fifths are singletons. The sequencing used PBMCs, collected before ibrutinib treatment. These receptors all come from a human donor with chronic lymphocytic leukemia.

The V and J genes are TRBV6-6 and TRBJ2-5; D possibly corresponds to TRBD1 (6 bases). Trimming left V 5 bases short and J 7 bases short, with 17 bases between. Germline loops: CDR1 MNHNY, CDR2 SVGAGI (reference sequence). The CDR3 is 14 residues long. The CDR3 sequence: CASSNPGGGWTQYF. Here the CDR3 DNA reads TGTGCCAGCAGTAACCCGGGTGGGGGCTGGACCCAGTACTTC.

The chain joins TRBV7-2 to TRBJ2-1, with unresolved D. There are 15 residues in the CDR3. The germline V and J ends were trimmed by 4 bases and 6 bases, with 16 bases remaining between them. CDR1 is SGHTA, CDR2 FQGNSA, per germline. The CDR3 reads CASSSAPFPGNEQFF. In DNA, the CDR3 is TGTGCCAGCAGCTCAGCCCCCTTTCCCGGCAATGAGCAGTTCTTC.

CDR3 amino acids: CASSPTSGRAGEQYF. CDR3 nucleotide sequence: TGTGCCAGCAGCCCCACTAGCGGGAGGGCTGGAGAGCAGTACTTC. J is TRBJ2-7 and V is TRBV9, with 13 bases identical to TRBD2. The CDR3 sequence is 15 residues long. Trimming removed 4 bases from V and 7 bases from J; junction bases left unmatched: 8. Germline V gives CDR1 SGDLS, CDR2 YYNGEE.

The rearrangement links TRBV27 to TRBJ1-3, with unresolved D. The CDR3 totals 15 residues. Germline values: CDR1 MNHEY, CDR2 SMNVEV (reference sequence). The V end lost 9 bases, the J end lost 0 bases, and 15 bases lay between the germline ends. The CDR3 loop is CASRDGRSSGNTIYF. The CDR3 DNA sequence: TGTGCCAGTAGGGATGGGAGGAGCTCTGGAAACACCATATATTTT.

This CDR3 reads CASSRQGPNTEAFF. CDR3 DNA sequence: TGTGCCAGCAGCAGACAGGGGCCGAACACTGAAGCTTTCTTT. The chain carries TRBV7-3 and TRBJ1-1, with 8 bases matching TRBD1. V shed 5 bases and J 1 base; nucleotides not matched to a gene: 3. Germline CDR1 and CDR2: SGHTA and FQGTGA. The CDR3 covers 14 residues.

The CDR3 bases are TGTGCCAGCAGTGAACTATGGGACAGGTCACTAGCGAAGAACACCGGGGAGCTGTTTTTT. Its protein product is CASSELWDRSLAKNTGELFF. The chain has TRBV2 and TRBJ2-2; TRBD1 might be the D (8 bases). This CDR3 has 20 amino acids. Trimming took off 2 bases at V and 1 base at J, with 23 bases between the two ends. Per the germline V gene, CDR1 is SNHLY and CDR2 is FYNNEI.

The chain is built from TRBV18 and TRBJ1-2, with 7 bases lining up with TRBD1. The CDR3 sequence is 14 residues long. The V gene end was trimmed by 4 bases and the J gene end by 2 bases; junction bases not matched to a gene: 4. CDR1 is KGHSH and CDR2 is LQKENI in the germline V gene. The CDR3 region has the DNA TGTGCCAGCTCACGAGACAGGGACAACTATGGCTACACCTTC. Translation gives CASSRDRDNYGYTF. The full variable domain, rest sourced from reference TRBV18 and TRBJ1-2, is NAGVMQNPRHLVRRRGQEARLRCSPMKGHSHVYWYRQLPEEGLKFMVYLQKENIIDESGMPKERFSAEFPKEGPSILRIQQVVRGDSAAYFCASSRDRDNYGYTFGSGTRLTVV.

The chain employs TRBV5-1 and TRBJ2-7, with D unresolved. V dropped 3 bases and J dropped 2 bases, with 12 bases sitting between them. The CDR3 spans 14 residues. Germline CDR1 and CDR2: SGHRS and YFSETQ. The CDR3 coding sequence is TGCGCCAGCAGCTATAGTAGTAACCCCTACGAGCAGTACTTC. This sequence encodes CASSYSSNPYEQYF.

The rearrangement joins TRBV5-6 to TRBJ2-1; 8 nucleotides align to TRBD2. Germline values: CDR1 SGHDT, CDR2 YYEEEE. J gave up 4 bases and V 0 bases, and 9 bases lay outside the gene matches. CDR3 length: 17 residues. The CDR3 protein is CASSLARAGGLYNEQFF. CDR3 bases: TGTGCCAGCAGCTTGGCCCGGGCGGGAGGCCTATACAATGAGCAGTTCTTC.

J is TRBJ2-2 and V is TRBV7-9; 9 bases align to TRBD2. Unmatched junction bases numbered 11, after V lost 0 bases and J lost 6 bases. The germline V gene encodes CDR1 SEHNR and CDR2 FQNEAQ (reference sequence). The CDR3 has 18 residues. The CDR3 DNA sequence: TGTGCCAGCAGCTTAGCGTCGAGTAGCGGGAGTGCCCCCGGGGAGCTGTTTTTT. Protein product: CASSLASSSGSAPGELFF.

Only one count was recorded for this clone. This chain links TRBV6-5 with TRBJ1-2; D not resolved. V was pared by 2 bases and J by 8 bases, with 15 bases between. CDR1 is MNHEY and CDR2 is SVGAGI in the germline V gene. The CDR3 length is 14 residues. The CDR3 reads CASSYPGLSGGYTF. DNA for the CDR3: TGTGCCAGCAGTTACCCCGGTTTGTCCGGAGGCTACACCTTC.

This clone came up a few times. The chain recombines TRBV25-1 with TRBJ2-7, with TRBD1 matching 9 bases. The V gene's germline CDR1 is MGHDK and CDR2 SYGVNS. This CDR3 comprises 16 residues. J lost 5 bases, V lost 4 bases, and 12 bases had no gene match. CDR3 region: CASSGYAGTGTHEQYF. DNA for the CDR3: TGTGCCAGCAGTGGGTACGCCGGGACAGGGACCCACGAGCAGTACTTC.

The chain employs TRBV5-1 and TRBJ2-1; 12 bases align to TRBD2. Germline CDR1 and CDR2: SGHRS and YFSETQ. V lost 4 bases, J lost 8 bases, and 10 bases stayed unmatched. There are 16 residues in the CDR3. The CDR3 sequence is CASSTGLAGNVDEQFF. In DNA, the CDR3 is TGCGCCAGCAGCACCGGACTAGCGGGAAATGTAGATGAGCAGTTCTTC. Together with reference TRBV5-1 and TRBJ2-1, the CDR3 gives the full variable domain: KAGVTQTPRYLIKTRGQQVTLSCSPISGHRSVSWYQQTPGQGLQFLFEYFSETQRNKGNFPGRFSGRQFSNSRSEMNVSTLELGDSALYLCASSTGLAGNVDEQFFGPGTRLTVL.

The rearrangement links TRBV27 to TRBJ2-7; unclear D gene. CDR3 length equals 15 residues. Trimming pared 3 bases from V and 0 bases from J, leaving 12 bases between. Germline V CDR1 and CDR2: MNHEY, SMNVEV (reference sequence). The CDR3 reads CASSFRPGLSYEQYF. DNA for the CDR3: TGTGCCAGCAGTTTTCGCCCCGGGCTCTCCTACGAGCAGTACTTC.